The present entry profiles one TCR beta chain with its context. What it binds is unknown. The data originate from a study of cytomegalovirus exposure and HLA in healthy donors. The table came from immunoSEQ multiplex PCR; TCRdb's copy has only in-frame clones and leaves some out. The sample lists about 56,000 clones; approximately 92% were seen once. Trimming removed 3 bases from V and 1 base from J, with 6 bases in between. Germline-derived CDR1 and CDR2 are MDHEN and SYDVKM. The CDR3 totals 13 residues. Study-wide results and caveats: While the bulk of TCR sequences proved rare, some public TCRs turned up in many donors.

What was sequenced was PBMCs. The chain is built from TRBV28 and TRBJ2-5; D remains ambiguous. This TCR was sampled from a man in his late teens or twenties in good health and CMV-seronegative. The CDR3 sequence: CASSLETQETQYF. For the CDR3, the DNA is TGTGCCAGCAGTTTGGAGACCCAAGAGACCCAGTACTTC. Drawing the rest from reference TRBV28 and TRBJ2-5, the complete variable domain is DVKVTQSSRYLVKRTGEKVFLECVQDMDHENMFWYRQDPGLGLRLIYFSYDVKMKEKGDIPEGYSVSREKKERFSLILESASTNQTSMYLCASSLETQETQYFGPGTRLLVL.